One and the same sample provided the 23 T cell receptor beta chains below, sequenced in a study of blood T cells in healthy people across ages. It was with a sample-barcoded 5' primer and a J-beta primer mix that a second PCR of roughly 7 to 12 cycles was run. TCRdb reprocessed the 5' RACE reads via MiXCR and lists one record per CDR3 protein. The sample carries 1.5 million to 2 million distinct CDR3 sequences, approximately 40% recorded once. Sequencing input: blood. Every receptor here comes from a human donor in good health.

This clonotype was observed a few times. This chain joins TRBV12-3 or TRBV12-4 and TRBJ1-2, with D hard to call. The germline V and J ends were trimmed by 3 bases and 3 bases, with 8 bases remaining between them. This CDR3 spans 13 amino acids. Here the CDR3 DNA reads TGTGCCAGCAGTTTCAACCTATACTATGGCTACACCTTC. Amino acids: CASSFNLYYGYTF.

This clonotype appeared a few times. The chain is built from TRBV7-3 and TRBJ2-1, with D possibly TRBD1 on 6 matching bases. The CDR3 contains 16 residues. V was shortened by 1 base and J by 0 bases, with 10 bases between the two germline ends. In germline, CDR1 is SGHTA, CDR2 FQGTGA. CDR3 DNA: TGTGCCAGCAGCTTAATGGGGACACGCTCCTACAATGAGCAGTTCTTC. It codes for CASSLMGTRSYNEQFF. The whole variable domain, remainder taken from reference TRBV7-3 and TRBJ2-1, is GAGVSQTPSNKVTEKGKYVELRCDPISGHTALYWYRQSLGQGPEFLIYFQGTGAADDSGLPNDRFFAVRPEGSVSTLKIQRTERGDSAVYLCASSLMGTRSYNEQFFGPGTRLTVL.

The chain uses TRBV7-2 and TRBJ2-3; 7 bases line up with TRBD2. Germline trimming cut 3 bases from V and 0 bases from J; bases unmatched to any gene: 6. This CDR3 region has 16 residues. Germline lookup yields CDR1 SGHTA and CDR2 FQGNSA. CDR3 sequence (DNA): TGTGCCAGCAGCTTGAAGCGGGGTCTTAGCACAGATACGCAGTATTTT. Its translation is CASSLKRGLSTDTQYF.

The sample holds one count of this clonotype. With a far larger clone one base away, a read error is the likely cause. The J gene is TRBJ2-1, the V gene TRBV12-3 or TRBV12-4; no clear D. This CDR3 spans 12 amino acids. CDR3 nucleotide sequence: TGTACCAGCAGTTACTCCTACAATGAGCAGTTCTTC. Its protein product is CTSSYSYNEQFF.

V usage is TRBV11-2 and J usage is TRBJ1-6; no reliable D call. The CDR3 has 15 amino acids. V was cut by 2 bases and J by 7 bases, with 12 bases left in between. CDR1 and CDR2 (germline): SGHAT, FQNNGV. CDR3 bases: TGTGCCAGCAGCTTAATCCGATCGAGGAATTCACCCCTCCACTTT. It yields the protein CASSLIRSRNSPLHF.

In its sample, this clonotype was seen a few times. The CDR3 protein is CASSLHRERYEQYF. The CDR3 nucleotides read TGTGCCAGCAGCTTACATAGGGAGAGGTACGAGCAGTACTTC. The chain combines TRBV11-1 with TRBJ2-7; D may be TRBD2 (5 bases). This CDR3 region has 14 residues. V was clipped by 2 bases and J by 4 bases, with 12 bases between them. Germline V gives CDR1 SGHAT, CDR2 FQDESV (reference sequence). The complete variable domain, with remaining parts taken from reference TRBV11-1 and TRBJ2-7, reads EAEVAQSPRYKITEKSQAVAFWCDPISGHATLYWYRQILGQGPELLVQFQDESVVDDSQLPKDRFSAERLKGVDSTLKIQPAELGDSAMYLCASSLHRERYEQYFGPGTRLTVT.

The V gene is TRBV4-2, the J gene TRBJ1-2; the D gene is possibly TRBD1 (6 bases). The V gene's germline CDR1 is LGHNA and CDR2 YNFKEQ. The CDR3 covers 14 residues. Trimming left V 0 bases short and J 10 bases short, with 15 bases between. CDR3 bases: TGTGCCAGCAGCCAAGATTGGGGGCTTAGGGACTACACCTTC. It is translated as CASSQDWGLRDYTF.

There are a few counts of this clonotype. The genes are TRBV7-9 and TRBJ2-3; 11 nucleotides match TRBD2. The J segment lost 4 bases and the V segment lost 4 bases, leaving 7 bases of the junction unmatched. CDR3 size: 16 residues. The germline V gene encodes CDR1 SEHNR and CDR2 FQNEAQ (reference sequence). CDR3 amino acids: CASSYGLAGMSDTQYF. Here the CDR3 DNA reads TGTGCCAGCAGCTATGGACTAGCGGGTATGTCAGATACGCAGTATTTT.

This clonotype has only a few counts. V usage is TRBV7-2 and J usage is TRBJ2-5, with D perhaps matching TRBD2 (6 bases). Germline V lookup: CDR1 SGHTA, CDR2 FQGNSA. V was cut by 1 base and J by 4 bases, with 19 bases left in between. The CDR3 is made up of 17 amino acids. CDR3 nucleotides: TGTGCCAGCAGCTTAGTTTTTTGGTCCGTCGGGGGAGAGACCCAGTACTTC. It is translated as CASSLVFWSVGGETQYF.

This clonotype was observed a handful of times. V gene TRBV12-3 or TRBV12-4 combines with J gene TRBJ2-1; no definite D call. V was clipped by 6 bases and J by 4 bases, with 13 bases between them. The CDR3 consists of 14 residues. Here the CDR3 DNA reads TGTGCCAGCAGCCCGGCGGCGGTTTACAATGAGCAGTTCTTC. It encodes CASSPAAVYNEQFF.

The V and J genes are TRBV5-1 and TRBJ1-4, with D maybe TRBD1 (6 bases). The germline CDR1 and CDR2 sequences are SGHRS and YFSETQ. This CDR3 contains 14 residues. Trimming took 3 bases from V and 3 from J, leaving 9 bases between them. The chain's CDR3 is CASSWTAPNEKLFF. CDR3 sequence (DNA): TGCGCCAGCAGCTGGACAGCACCTAATGAAAAACTGTTTTTT.

This clonotype has a handful of counts. CDR3 amino acids: CASSPTGERHEQYF. In DNA, the CDR3 is TGTGCCAGCAGCCCGACAGGGGAAAGGCACGAGCAGTACTTC. The V and J genes are TRBV6-5 and TRBJ2-7; 8 bases map to TRBD1. This CDR3 is 14 amino acids long. With V trimmed by 6 bases and J by 5 bases, 9 bases remained unmatched. Germline lookup yields CDR1 MNHEY and CDR2 SVGAGI.

The chain joins TRBV9 to TRBJ2-1; a possible D gene is TRBD1 (5 bases). The CDR3 runs 12 residues. Per the germline V gene, CDR1 is SGDLS and CDR2 is YYNGEE. Between the trimmed V and J ends, which lost 3 bases and 11 bases, there was a span of 12 bases. CDR3 DNA: TGTGCCAGCAGCGGGTGGCAGGACAAGCAGTTCTTC. Its translation is CASSGWQDKQFF.

The chain uses TRBV15 and TRBJ1-5; TRBD1 matches at 10 bases. Germline V lookup: CDR1 LNHNV, CDR2 YYDKDF (reference sequence). The CDR3 is made up of 19 amino acids. Losses at the gene ends were 0 bases for V and 6 bases for J; bases not matched to a gene: 14. CDR3 bases: TGTGCCACCAGCAGAGATCTAGGTCGGCGACAGGGGGCTGGTCAGCCCCAGCATTTT. It is translated as CATSRDLGRRQGAGQPQHF.

This clonotype was seen a few times. The rearrangement uses TRBV6-1 and TRBJ1-2; perhaps TRBD1 as D (6 bases). CDR3 length: 13 amino acids. The germline gives CDR1 MNHNS, CDR2 SASEGT. Trimming took 7 bases from V and 6 from J, leaving 15 bases between them. CDR3 in DNA: TGTGCCAGCAAGACTCCAGGGGAGCATGGCTACACCTTC. It translates to CASKTPGEHGYTF.

As to this clonotype: It may be a read error: a sequence one base away is much more abundant. The gene calls are TRBV7-2 and TRBJ1-2, with 7 positions matching TRBD1. V lost 5 bases and J lost 5; bases outside the gene matches: 8. The germline gives CDR1 SGHTA, CDR2 FQGNSA. The CDR3 sequence is 14 residues long. CDR3 nucleotide sequence: TGTGCCAGCAGCCCAGACAGGGCTGCGTATGGCTACACCTTC. Translation: CASSPDRAAYGYTF.

The chain combines TRBV4-3 with TRBJ2-5, with D maybe TRBD1 (5 bases). The CDR3 totals 18 residues. CDR1 and CDR2 from the germline V gene are LGHNA and YSLEER. With 1 base removed from V and 3 bases from J, the gap between germline ends came to 21 bases. This CDR3 is CASSQGVFLDSSKETQYF. CDR3 nucleotide sequence: TGCGCCAGCAGCCAAGGGGTCTTTCTCGACAGCTCCAAAGAGACCCAGTACTTC.

This clonotype was detected once. The V gene is TRBV29-1, the J gene TRBJ1-1; maybe TRBD1 (6 bases). V was shortened by 4 bases and J by 10 bases, with 13 bases between the two germline ends. CDR1 and CDR2 (germline): SQVTM, ANQGSEA. The CDR3 spans 11 residues. CDR3 loop: CSVAGQSLAFF. CDR3 sequence (DNA): TGCAGCGTTGCCGGACAGTCCCTAGCTTTCTTT. The whole variable domain, remainder taken from reference TRBV29-1 and TRBJ1-1, is SAVISQKPSRDICQRGTSLTIQCQVDSQVTMMFWYRQQPGQSLTLIATANQGSEATYESGFVIDKFPISRPNLTFSTLTVSNMSPEDSSIYLCSVAGQSLAFFGQGTRLTVV.

The gene calls are TRBV27 and TRBJ1-5; D is possibly TRBD1 (6 bases). CDR1 is MNHEY, CDR2 SMNVEV, per germline (reference sequence). The CDR3 contains 15 residues. The germline V and J ends were trimmed by 8 bases and 0 bases, with 14 bases remaining between them. CDR3 sequence: CASRTVSYSNQPQHF. CDR3 nucleotide sequence: TGTGCCAGCCGGACAGTTTCTTATAGCAATCAGCCCCAGCATTTT.

This clonotype was counted between two and nine times. V and J are TRBV20-1 and TRBJ2-7, with D tentatively TRBD1 (6 bases). The V and J ends lost 6 bases and 4 bases respectively, with 19 bases between them. Germline assignment: CDR1 DFQATT and CDR2 SNEGSKA (reference sequence). The CDR3 contains 14 residues. CDR3 region: CSAQGQGMMYEQYF. CDR3 nucleotide sequence: TGCAGTGCCCAAGGCCAGGGGATGATGTACGAGCAGTACTTC.

The J gene is TRBJ1-2, the V gene TRBV4-2; unclear D gene. V gave up 1 base and J gave up 4 bases, with 10 bases separating them. This CDR3 has 14 amino acids. Germline V gene data show CDR1 as LGHNA and CDR2 as YNFKEQ. This CDR3 is CASSQGGRVYGYTF. The CDR3 coding sequence is TGTGCCAGCAGCCAAGGGGGTCGGGTCTATGGCTACACCTTC.

The sample holds a few counts of this clonotype. The gene calls are TRBV20-1 and TRBJ2-5; D unresolved. The CDR3 extends over 10 amino acids. Trimming cost V 3 bases and J 6 bases, with 5 bases left between them. Germline V gene sequence: CDR1 DFQATT, CDR2 SNEGSKA (reference sequence). CDR3 DNA: TGCAGTGCTAGCGAACAGACCCAGTACTTC. Its protein is CSASEQTQYF.

This clonotype has more than one count but fewer than ten. The chain carries TRBV6-5 and TRBJ2-7; no firm D call. This CDR3 has 12 residues. In germline, CDR1 is MNHEY, CDR2 SVGAGI. V was shortened by 0 bases and J by 3 bases, with 3 bases between the two germline ends. The CDR3 DNA follows: TGTGCCAGCAGTTACTCGAACTACGAGCAGTACTTC. This codes for CASSYSNYEQYF.